The sequence of this T cell receptor beta chain was determined in a study of cytomegalovirus exposure and HLA in healthy donors (dated by TCRdb to the late 2010s). Background on the whole study: An earlier analysis of a few hundred of the donors reported about 260 Gb of sequence data and 117 million unique TCR beta sequences obtained from around 190 million T cells. A separate validation cohort of over 95 different subjects was used in addition to the roughly 720-subject first cohort. Both class I and class II loci were covered by HLA typing, at four-digit resolution. Typing coverage differed by locus: A, B, C, DRB1 and DQB1 were typed in about 629-640 donors, DQA1 in approximately 520, DPA1 in 600 to 610, and DPB1 in roughly 450. Using immunosequencing, the study profiled T cell repertoires from roughly 650 subjects and related those repertoires to cytomegalovirus serostatus. In the later analysis, no new phenotypic data were used to find candidate immune exposures; instead, reliance was placed on TCR beta sequences and their occurrence across donors. Donor age, sex, ethnicity and CMV serostatus were compiled alongside the repertoire data. Among 398 genotyped donors of the cohort, an average of approximately 240,000 unique TCR beta nucleotide sequences was sequenced per donor, of which about 19% were non-productive. The study was designed to test whether signatures of past pathogen exposure could be identified by cataloging public T cell receptors. All discovery cohort repertoires had been generated using a single sequencing platform. In a later analysis, previously published TCR beta repertoires from 666 donors were re-analyzed and high-resolution HLA genotyping was added so that TCR occurrence patterns could be studied. The study combined high-throughput TCR immunosequencing, statistical association of individual TCRs with disease status, and machine learning to predict cytomegalovirus infection status. About 310 gigabases of sequencing data and 70 million to 85 million unique TCR sequences were included in an early release covering 500 to 750 HLA-typed donors. A later genetic analysis used genome-wide SNP genotypes for about three fifths of the roughly 700 donors, treating that subset as a discovery cohort. The genetic ancestry cluster associated with self-reported Caucasian donors included roughly four fifths of the 300 to 450 genotyped donors. Roughly five DR-DQ haplotypes were handled as single units for association and clustering, since linkage in the cohort was strong. In an earlier analysis of 587 of the donors, high-throughput TCR beta sequencing was used to judge whether each TCR beta V gene segment behaved as functional or pseudogenic. What the study reported, not specific to this receptor: In vitro tests confirmed that three of the cytomegalovirus-associated TCR beta chains recognize cytomegalovirus antigens. A further reported finding was that TCR beta sequences accurately predicted the HLA-A and HLA-B alleles for most subjects in the first cohort. Because HLA typing was unavailable for some donors at each locus, only the typed subset was used in association tests. The authors suggested that the approach could potentially be generalized to other disease states and immunological phenotypes. At a false discovery rate of 0.05, a later analysis linked under 20,000 TCR beta sequences to specific HLA alleles. A later genetic analysis reported fewer N-insertions in productive TCRs among donors in an Asian-associated ancestry cluster than the roughly 700-donor mean. A group of highly shared sequence variants was considered likely to be a technical artifact of the sequencing pipeline. Linkage disequilibrium might explain the correlated functional status among segregating V segments, but an unknown experimental factor could not be excluded. Broadly in line with IMGT annotations, most TCR beta V segments showed up in productive rearrangements about 87% or about 30% of the time in an earlier analysis of 450 to 600 of the donors. The study gave a list of 150 to 200 TCR beta chains associated with cytomegalovirus. A later genetic analysis associated a missense DCLRE1C variant with V-gene and J-gene trimming of TCR beta chains, and an independent cohort replicated the association. Sequencing depth was assumed to be roughly uniform across donors in the presence/absence analyses, though that assumption may not hold. Only TCR beta chains were sequenced in this cohort, and the absence of alpha or paired-chain data limited detectable features. A later analysis found that most CMV-associated TCR beta chains appeared HLA-restricted, with HLA associations seemingly driven largely by CMV exposure. In a later analysis, several top co-occurrence clusters were reported to appear linked to parvovirus B19, influenza, CMV and Epstein-Barr virus. The classifier was reported to diagnose cytomegalovirus status with high specificity and sensitivity in both the original cohort and the validation cohort. Because counts were too low, 15 to 20 rarely observed V segments, including chromosome 9 orphons, were excluded from the earlier analysis of about 500 of the donors. In a later analysis, TCR association rates were found to vary across HLA loci, with the most associated TCRs seen for DRB1 alleles and the fewest for HLA-C alleles. A later analysis found that HLA-associated TCR beta chains were more clonally expanded and had lower generation probabilities than equally common non-associated chains. Some IMGT-functional V segments, including TRBV6-2 and TRBV6-3, could not be distinguished by the 87-base-pair reads and were therefore excluded. Strong co-occurrence of HLA alleles, especially DR and DQ, made assigning TCR associations to individual alleles difficult. The only immune exposure information available for the cohort was CMV serostatus. Across donors, most TCR sequences were observed very rarely, whereas some public TCRs were present in many individuals.

In its sample, this clone was seen once. Its antigen remains unidentified. The input lacks base qualities; no much larger clone sits a single base away. In total, over 600 healthy bone marrow donors made up the cohort. At the time of sampling, all cohort members were nominally healthy, though unrecorded immune exposures were likely present. The donor was CMV seronegative and belonged to the group of 352 seronegative cohort members. Each donor provided a peripheral blood sample, and peripheral blood mononuclear cells were used for TCR beta sequencing. Genomic DNA extraction from the blood cell samples was performed with the Qiagen DNeasy Blood Extraction Kit. Including the terminal cysteine and phenylalanine, the CDR3 comprises 18 residues. The DNA shown is the 54-base CDR3, in frame from base 1. The germline V gene (reference sequence) yields SGHNT for CDR1 and YYREEE for CDR2. The germline V end is reduced by 0 bases and the J end by 8 bases; junction bases left unmatched: 13.

Preparation of the library involved the immunoSEQ multiplex PCR assay. A mixture of 60 forward primers for TCR Vbeta segments and 13 reverse primers for TCR Jbeta segments was used in the multiplex PCR. The CDR3 region of rearranged TCR beta genes was amplified from genomic DNA with a multiplex PCR assay. The amplified TCR beta libraries were sequenced on the Illumina HiSeq System as 87-base-pair reads. The authors processed their data as follows. In a later analysis, tens of millions of unique TCR beta chains were counted across the approximately 670 repertoires, and roughly 10 million of these chains were shared by at least two donors. A nearest-neighbor algorithm error-corrected the raw reads and collapsed the reads into unique sequences, merging closely related sequences to remove PCR and sequencing errors. V, D and J gene segments were assigned by aligning CDR3 sequences to IMGT reference sequences. For a sequence to be retained, at least a six-nucleotide match to both a V gene segment and a J gene segment was required. Rearrangements were classified as productive when the CDR3 lacked stop codons and remained in frame with V and J, and all other rearrangements were classified as non-productive. Following IMGT convention, CDR3 was defined as the stretch from the second conserved V-encoded cysteine to the conserved J-encoded phenylalanine. Sequences without an unambiguous match to a single V gene segment were excluded from the earlier analysis of several hundred of the donors. In an earlier analysis of approximately 610 of the donors, V segments were called functional above 56.7% productive rearrangements and were called segregating when the between-donor standard deviation exceeded 5%. A statistical classification framework was built for diagnosing cytomegalovirus status from the catalog of TCR beta chain sequences. In a later analysis, TCR nucleotide sequences were compared against IMGT/GENE-DB human TR gene sequences so that V and J genes could be assigned. The TCRdist pipeline was used in a later analysis to assign CDR3 sequences and most-parsimonious VDJ recombination scenarios. In a later analysis, each TCR beta chain was defined by its CDR3 amino acid sequence together with its V-gene family, and reads without a unique V-gene family were excluded. As a way to deal with suspected cross-contamination and a sequencing artifact, a later analysis dropped 450 to 600 nucleotide sequences that were highly shared and had low generation probability. In a later analysis, a clonal expansion index was calculated for each public chain from normalized within-repertoire ranks of inferred template counts. A later analysis computed generation probabilities with a VDJ recombination model fitted to out-of-frame rearrangements, and checked the results against IGoR. Hypergeometric tests were used in a later analysis to score TCR-TCR, TCR-HLA and TCR-CMV co-occurrence, with a repertoire-size bias correction applied to the TCR pairs. A later analysis estimated false discovery rates by permuting HLA or CMV assignments 20 times. In a later analysis, co-occurring TCRs were grouped using DBSCAN, with TCRdist sequence similarity added in when clustering inside HLA-allele-positive subsets. Repertoires with fewer than 30,000 or more than 120,000 public chains were left out of co-occurrence clustering, as were five repertoires with anomalous nucleotide sharing. TCRdb limited this immuneACCESS table to in-frame rearrangements with V and J called. A share of clones is missing; checked studies link under half to unresolved V genes, and the rest is unexplained. V and J calls and clone size are as listed in that table; D and trimming were resolved from the DNA. The sample table contains about 160,000 clones; only one count was recorded for 75% to 90% of them. The ten largest clones add up to around 5% of the sample.

Recombination connected TRBV5-4 to TRBJ2-1, with 11 middle bases fitting TRBD2. This TCR derives from a man aged 25-40 years in good health and CMV-seronegative. The sequencing input was PBMCs. The CDR3 protein is CASSLVAPATSGKYEQFF. In nucleotide form, the sequence is TGTGCCAGCAGCTTGGTGGCTCCAGCGACTAGCGGGAAGTATGAGCAGTTCTTC.